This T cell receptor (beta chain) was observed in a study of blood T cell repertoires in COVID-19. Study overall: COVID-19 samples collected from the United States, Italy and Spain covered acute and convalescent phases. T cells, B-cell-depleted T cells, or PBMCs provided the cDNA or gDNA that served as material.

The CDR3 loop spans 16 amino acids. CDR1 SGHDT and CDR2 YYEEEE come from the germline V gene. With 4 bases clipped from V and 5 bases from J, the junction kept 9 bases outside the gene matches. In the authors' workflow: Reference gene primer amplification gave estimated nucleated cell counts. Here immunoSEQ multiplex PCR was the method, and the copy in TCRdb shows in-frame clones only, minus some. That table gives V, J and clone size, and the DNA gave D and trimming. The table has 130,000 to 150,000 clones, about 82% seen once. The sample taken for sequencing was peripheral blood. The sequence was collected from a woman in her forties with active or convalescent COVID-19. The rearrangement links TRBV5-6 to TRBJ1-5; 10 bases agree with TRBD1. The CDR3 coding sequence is TGTGCCAGCAGCATCCGGGACAGGGGAGGGCATCAGCCCCAGCATTTT. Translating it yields CASSIRDRGGHQPQHF. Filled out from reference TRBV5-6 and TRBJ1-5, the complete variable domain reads DAGVTQSPTHLIKTRGQQVTLRCSPKSGHDTVSWYQQALGQGPQFIFQYYEEEERQRGNFPDRFSGHQFPNYSSELNVNALLLGDSALYLCASSIRDRGGHQPQHFGDGTRLSIL.